In this sample, the clone carrying this TCR beta chain turned up a few times. Its antigen is unidentified. The table came from immunoSEQ multiplex PCR; TCRdb's copy has only in-frame clones and leaves some out. The sample yields roughly 130,000 clones, approximately 90% seen once. The data derive from a study of T cell responses to AZD1222 COVID-19 vaccine. Study results and caveats: Just a handful of AZD1222 recipients tested seropositive at baseline. Spike-specific TCR breadth and depth rose after two AZD1222 doses.

The receptor's source is an adult in good health. This material consisted of peripheral blood, taken on day 0 of AZD1222 vaccination.

The CDR3 sequence: CASSLAYSGVGYTF. The CDR3 DNA sequence: TGTGCCAGCAGCTTAGCGTATTCAGGGGTAGGCTACACCTTC. This sequence joins TRBV7-2 and TRBJ1-2; TRBD1 might be the D (6 bases). Germline V gives CDR1 SGHTA, CDR2 FQGNSA. This CDR3 contains 14 residues. Trimming left V 0 bases short and J 8 bases short, with 13 bases between.